This section outlines one T cell receptor beta chain sequence together with its context. Checkpoint therapy with ipilimumab 1 mg/kg began 14 to 28 days after transplant. Patients received nivolumab 3 mg/kg at weeks 1, 4, 7, 10, then fortnightly to week 26. Germline CDR1 is SEHNR and CDR2 is FQNEAQ (reference sequence). V lost 6 bases to trimming and J lost 8 bases; unmatched junction nucleotides: 10. This CDR3 has 14 amino acids. This entry comes from a study of ipilimumab plus nivolumab after autologous stem cell transplantation. Sequenced by immunoSEQ multiplex PCR; TCRdb stores in-frame clones only, minus some. The sample includes roughly 11,000 clones, around 63% of them seen just once.

The TCR comes from a male donor with diffuse large B-cell lymphoma. Sample: PBMCs, taken in a trial of ipilimumab plus nivolumab as post-transplant consolidation. The chain joins TRBV7-9 to TRBJ1-2, with 9 bases that match TRBD1. The CDR3 sequence is CASSTGTGHYGYTF. CDR3 coding DNA: TGTGCCAGCAGTACCGGGACAGGGCATTACGGCTACACCTTC.